This T cell receptor (beta chain) comes out of a study of T-cell reconstitution after alpha-beta-depleted transplantation in children. This CDR3 contains 20 residues. In germline, CDR1 is MNHEY, CDR2 SVGEGT. V trimming: 5 bases; J trimming: 0 bases; junction bases outside the gene matches: 18. Unique molecular identifiers were incorporated during preparation of the TCRbeta library. MiXCR, run by TCRdb on the PCR reads, gives a single entry per CDR3 protein. The data show about 500,000 distinct CDR3 sequences, around a third seen once. Sample: PBMCs from the stem cell graft donor, taken from the stem cell graft. V is TRBV6-2 or TRBV6-3 and J is TRBJ2-5, with 10 bases lining up with TRBD2. This TCR derives from a human donor who donated a stem cell graft to a child with aplastic anemia. The DNA of the CDR3 is TGTGCCAGCAGTCTCCCCCCCTTGGCTAGCGGGAGTCGATACCAAGAGACCCAGTACTTC. Its translation is CASSLPPLASGSRYQETQYF.